The 22 T cell receptor beta chains presented below share a single source sample, sequenced in a study of T cell repertoires in cytomegalovirus infection. TCRdb reprocessed the reads via MiXCR and lists one record per CDR3 protein. The repertoire holds about 310,000 distinct CDR3 sequences, with 17% as singletons. The sequenced sample was PBMCs. These receptors were taken from a human donor in good health (CMV status not recorded). Some clones in this sample may be carry-over from other donors' samples.

This rearrangement joins TRBV5-6 to TRBJ2-3, with TRBD2 matching over 7 bases. This CDR3 has 16 residues. With 3 bases clipped from V and 0 bases from J, the junction kept 7 bases outside the gene matches. The germline V gene encodes CDR1 SGHDT and CDR2 YYEEEE. The CDR3 here is CASSSGRDYSTDTQYF. CDR3 DNA: TGTGCCAGCAGCTCCGGCCGGGACTATAGCACAGATACGCAGTATTTT.

The chain employs TRBV11-2 and TRBJ2-1; TRBD1 aligns across 11 bases. CDR1 and CDR2 (germline): SGHAT, FQNNGV. The CDR3 has 14 amino acids. Trimming removed 3 bases from V and 7 bases from J; junction bases left unmatched: 2. CDR3 loop: CASSLGTGGNEQFF. In DNA form, the CDR3 reads TGTGCCAGCAGCTTGGGGACAGGGGGGAATGAGCAGTTCTTC.

This clonotype was seen repeatedly, ten times or more. J is TRBJ1-1 and V is TRBV6-5; D is uncertain. The CDR3 is 13 residues long. Germline CDR1 reads MNHEY; CDR2 reads SVGAGI. V lost 1 base and J lost 4, with 7 bases in between. The CDR3 DNA reads as TGTGCCAGCAGTTACTGGGGTGGCACTGAAGCTTTCTTT. It translates to CASSYWGGTEAFF.

This clonotype was recorded many times. This sequence joins TRBV4-2 and TRBJ1-4; no reliable D call. Germline V gene lookup returns CDR1 LGHNA and CDR2 YNFKEQ. V was clipped by 1 base and J by 0 bases, with 9 bases between them. The CDR3 covers 16 residues. CDR3 protein: CASSQGNGATNEKLFF. The DNA of the CDR3 is TGTGCCAGCAGCCAAGGAAACGGAGCAACTAATGAAAAACTGTTTTTT.

The rearrangement uses TRBV20-1 and TRBJ1-2; D is uncertain. This CDR3 region has 12 residues. The germline CDR1 and CDR2 sequences are DFQATT and SNEGSKA (reference sequence). In nucleotides, the CDR3 is TGCAGCTCAGAGGGCCCCGCCGAGGGCTACACCTTC. The encoded protein is CSSEGPAEGYTF.

The table lists this clonotype with a few counts. V is TRBV7-2 and J is TRBJ2-3, with D unresolved. CDR3 size: 12 residues. CDR1 SGHTA and CDR2 FQGNSA come from the germline V gene. The ends were cut back, 5 bases at V and 4 bases at J, with 7 bases in the middle. Written as DNA, the CDR3 is TGTGCCAGCAGCAAGAGGCCAGATACGCAGTATTTT. It translates to CASSKRPDTQYF.

This clonotype was recorded a few times. The V gene is TRBV7-6, the J gene TRBJ2-7; D may be TRBD1 (5 bases). Germline loops: CDR1 SGHVS, CDR2 FNYEAQ. Trimming cost V 4 bases and J 8 bases, with 12 bases left between them. This CDR3 comprises 12 residues. The CDR3 spells CASSSDSKKQYF. CDR3 nucleotide sequence: TGTGCCAGCAGCTCAGACAGTAAGAAGCAGTACTTC.

The table lists this clonotype with many counts. This chain connects TRBV7-2 to TRBJ2-2; D may be TRBD1 (5 bases). Germline CDR1 is SGHTA and CDR2 is FQGNSA. The CDR3 consists of 17 residues. V gave up 2 bases and J gave up 7 bases, with 20 bases separating them. CDR3 coding DNA: TGTGCCAGCAGCTTATTGGGATCAGGGCGCTTCAGCGGGGAGCTGTTTTTT. This translates into CASSLLGSGRFSGELFF.

This clonotype was seen at least ten times. This sequence joins TRBV6-2 or TRBV6-3 and TRBJ2-1; tentatively, D is TRBD1 or TRBD2 (5 bases each). CDR1 is MNHEY and CDR2 is SVGEGT in the germline V gene. CDR3 length equals 13 residues. The ends were cut back, 11 bases at V and 4 bases at J, with 15 bases in the middle. The CDR3 nucleotides read TGTGCCGGAACTTCGGGGCCATACAATGAGCAGTTCTTC. Translated: CAGTSGPYNEQFF.

The chain combines TRBV20-1 with TRBJ1-5; 7 bases match TRBD1. CDR1 DFQATT and CDR2 SNEGSKA come from the germline V gene (reference sequence). Unmatched junction bases numbered 10, after V lost 5 bases and J lost 0 bases. The CDR3 has 16 residues. CDR3 region: CSAHPPGQNSNQPQHF. The CDR3 coding sequence is TGCAGTGCTCACCCCCCGGGACAGAATAGCAATCAGCCCCAGCATTTT.

This clonotype was observed at least ten times. The gene calls are TRBV27 and TRBJ2-4; 10 positions match TRBD1. The V gene's germline CDR1 is MNHEY and CDR2 SMNVEV (reference sequence). The V gene end was trimmed by 4 bases and the J gene end by 12 bases; junction bases not matched to a gene: 12. The CDR3 extends over 15 amino acids. This CDR3 reads CASSYLPGQGTAQYF. The CDR3, as DNA: TGTGCCAGCAGTTACCTACCGGGACAGGGGACGGCTCAGTACTTC.

This clonotype was recorded at least ten times. The chain links TRBV5-6 to TRBJ2-5, with D possibly matching TRBD2 (6 bases). V shed 2 bases and J shed 5 bases, with 10 bases lying between them. This CDR3 region has 13 residues. Germline loops: CDR1 SGHDT, CDR2 YYEEEE. The CDR3 region is CASSFGRGETQYF. The DNA for the CDR3 is TGTGCCAGCAGCTTCGGCCGGGGGGAGACCCAGTACTTC.

In this sample, this clonotype is medium-sized. The rearrangement joins TRBV7-2 to TRBJ1-2, with 8 bases that match TRBD1. Germline V lookup: CDR1 SGHTA, CDR2 FQGNSA. The V gene end was trimmed by 5 bases and the J gene end by 8 bases; junction bases not matched to a gene: 13. The CDR3 spans 15 residues. Here the CDR3 DNA reads TGTGCCAGCAGCATCAAAGGACAGGGCGGGTACGGCTACACCTTC. Translated: CASSIKGQGGYGYTF.

V and J are TRBV5-1 and TRBJ1-2, with a tentative D call TRBD1 (6 bases). Trimming left V 4 bases short and J 3 bases short, with 25 bases between. The CDR3 covers 18 residues. CDR1 and CDR2 (germline): SGHRS, YFSETQ. DNA of the CDR3: TGCGCCAGCAGCCTGGCTCCAACAGGGTCCGGCAGGGACTATGGCTACACCTTC. Its protein product is CASSLAPTGSGRDYGYTF.

The chain employs TRBV20-1 and TRBJ1-1; D is ambiguous. The CDR3 spans 13 residues. Per germline, CDR1 DFQATT and CDR2 SNEGSKA (reference sequence). V was pared by 0 bases and J by 6 bases, with 11 bases between. CDR3 nucleotides: TGCAGTGCTAGAGAGGGTGAACTCCCTGAAGCTTTCTTT. Translation gives CSAREGELPEAFF.

V is TRBV20-1 and J is TRBJ2-3, with TRBD1 matching over 10 bases. Trimming cost V 6 bases and J 3 bases; bases outside gene matches: 9. The V gene's germline CDR1 is DFQATT and CDR2 SNEGSKA (reference sequence). This CDR3 contains 15 residues. The CDR3 reads CSAPGDRGGTDTQYF. CDR3 DNA sequence: TGCAGTGCGCCGGGGGACAGGGGTGGGACAGATACGCAGTATTTT.

The chain links TRBV10-3 to TRBJ2-7; TRBD2 aligns across 13 bases. In germline, CDR1 is ENHRY, CDR2 SYGVKD. The CDR3 is made up of 16 amino acids. Germline trimming cut 2 bases from V and 7 bases from J; bases unmatched to any gene: 8. The CDR3 loop reads CAISERQLAGGGEQYF. CDR3 coding DNA: TGTGCCATCAGTGAGCGACAACTAGCGGGGGGGGGAGAGCAGTACTTC.

Ten or more counts support this clonotype. V is TRBV7-3 and J is TRBJ2-7, with TRBD1 identical over 10 bases. The ends lost 4 bases at V and 7 bases at J; junction bases unmatched: 7. CDR3 length: 14 amino acids. From germline, CDR1 is SGHTA and CDR2 FQGTGA. CDR3 amino acids: CASSSGTGVREQYF. The DNA of the CDR3 is TGTGCCAGCAGCTCCGGGACAGGGGTCCGGGAGCAGTACTTC.

CDR3 loop: CASSPGQVVQPQHF. CDR3 in DNA: TGTGCCAGCAGTCCGGGACAGGTTGTTCAGCCCCAGCATTTT. The V gene is TRBV12-3 or TRBV12-4, the J gene TRBJ1-5, with 8 bases fitting TRBD1. The CDR3 has 14 residues. V shed 5 bases and J 6 bases; nucleotides not matched to a gene: 6.

This clonotype was detected many times. The V and J genes are TRBV7-2 and TRBJ1-2; 9 nucleotides match TRBD1. The CDR3 sequence is 17 residues long. V dropped 1 base and J dropped 6; count of bases not matched to a gene: 12. Germline V gene lookup returns CDR1 SGHTA and CDR2 FQGNSA. The CDR3 loop reads CASSLVGTGQAWNGYTF. CDR3 coding DNA: TGTGCCAGCAGCTTAGTGGGGACAGGGCAGGCGTGGAATGGCTACACCTTC.

This clonotype was recorded at least ten times. The chain combines TRBV24-1 with TRBJ2-1, with D possibly being TRBD2 (5 bases). Germline CDR1 and CDR2: KGHDR and SFDVKD. This CDR3 has 16 amino acids. Trimming cost V 7 bases and J 4 bases, with 19 bases left between them. The CDR3 nucleotides are TGTGCCACCAGCGCACGGACTTCCCCAACTTACAATGAGCAGTTCTTC. This codes for CATSARTSPTYNEQFF.

This chain links TRBV10-3 with TRBJ2-7, with TRBD2 as a possible D gene (6 bases). Per the germline V gene, CDR1 is ENHRY and CDR2 is SYGVKD. The CDR3 loop spans 14 amino acids. Trimming pared 10 bases from V and 6 bases from J, leaving 22 bases between. This chain's CDR3 is CATRVGTAISEQYF. DNA of the CDR3: TGTGCCACCCGAGTCGGGACTGCCATATCCGAGCAGTACTTC.